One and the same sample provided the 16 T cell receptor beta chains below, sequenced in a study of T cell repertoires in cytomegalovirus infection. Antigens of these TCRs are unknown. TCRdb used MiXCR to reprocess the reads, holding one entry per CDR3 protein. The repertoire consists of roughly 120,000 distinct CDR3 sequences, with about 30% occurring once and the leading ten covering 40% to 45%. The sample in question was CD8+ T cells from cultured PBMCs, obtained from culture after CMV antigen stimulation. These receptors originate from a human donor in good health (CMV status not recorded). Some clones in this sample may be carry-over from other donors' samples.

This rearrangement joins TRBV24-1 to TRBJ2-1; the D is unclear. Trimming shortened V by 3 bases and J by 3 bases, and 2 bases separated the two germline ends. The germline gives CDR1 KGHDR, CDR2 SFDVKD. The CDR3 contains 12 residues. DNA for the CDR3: TGTGCCACCAGTGATAACTACAATGAGCAGTTCTTC. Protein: CATSDNYNEQFF.

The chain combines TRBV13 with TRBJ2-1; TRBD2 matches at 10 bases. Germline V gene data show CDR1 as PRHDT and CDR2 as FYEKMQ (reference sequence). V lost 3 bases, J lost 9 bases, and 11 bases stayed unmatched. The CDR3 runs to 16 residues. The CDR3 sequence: CASSFLSGGGSGEQFF. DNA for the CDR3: TGTGCCAGCAGCTTTTTGAGCGGGGGGGGGTCGGGTGAGCAGTTCTTC.

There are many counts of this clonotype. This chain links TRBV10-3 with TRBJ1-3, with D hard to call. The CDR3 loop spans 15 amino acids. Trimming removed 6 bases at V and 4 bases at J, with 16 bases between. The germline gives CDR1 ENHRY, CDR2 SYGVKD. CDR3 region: CAIRDLDLTGNTIYF. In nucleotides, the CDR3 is TGTGCCATCAGAGACTTAGACCTAACGGGAAACACCATATATTTT.

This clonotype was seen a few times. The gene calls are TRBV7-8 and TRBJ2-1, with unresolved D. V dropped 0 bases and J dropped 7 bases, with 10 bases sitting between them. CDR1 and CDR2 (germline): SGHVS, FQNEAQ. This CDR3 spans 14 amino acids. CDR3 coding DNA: TGTGCCAGCAGCTTAGCGCCTCGTGGGAATGAGCAGTTCTTC. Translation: CASSLAPRGNEQFF.

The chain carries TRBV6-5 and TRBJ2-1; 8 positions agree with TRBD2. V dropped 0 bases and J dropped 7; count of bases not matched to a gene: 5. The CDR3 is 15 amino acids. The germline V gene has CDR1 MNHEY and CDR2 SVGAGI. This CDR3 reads CASSYSGGEVNEQFF. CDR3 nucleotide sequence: TGTGCCAGCAGTTACTCCGGGGGGGAGGTGAATGAGCAGTTCTTC.

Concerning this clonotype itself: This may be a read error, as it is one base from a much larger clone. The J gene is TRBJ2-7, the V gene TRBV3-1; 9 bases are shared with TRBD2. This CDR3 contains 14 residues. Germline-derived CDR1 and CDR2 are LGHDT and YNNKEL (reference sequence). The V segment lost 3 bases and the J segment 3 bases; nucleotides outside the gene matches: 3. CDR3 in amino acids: CASSHLAGSYEQYF. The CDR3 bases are TGTGCCAGCAGCCATCTAGCGGGGAGCTACGAGCAGTACTTC.

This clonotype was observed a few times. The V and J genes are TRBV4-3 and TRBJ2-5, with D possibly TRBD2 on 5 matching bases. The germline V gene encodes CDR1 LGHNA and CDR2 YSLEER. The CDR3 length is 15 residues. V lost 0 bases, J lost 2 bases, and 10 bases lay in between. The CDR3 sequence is CASSQDRRVQETQYF. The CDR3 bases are TGCGCCAGCAGCCAAGACCGGCGGGTACAAGAGACCCAGTACTTC.

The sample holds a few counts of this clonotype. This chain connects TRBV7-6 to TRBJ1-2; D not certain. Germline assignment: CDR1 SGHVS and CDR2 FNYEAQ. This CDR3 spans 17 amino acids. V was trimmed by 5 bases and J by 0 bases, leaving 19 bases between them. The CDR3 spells CASSTPRRSLSNYGYTF. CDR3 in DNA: TGTGCCAGCAGCACACCCCGGCGGAGTTTATCTAACTATGGCTACACCTTC.

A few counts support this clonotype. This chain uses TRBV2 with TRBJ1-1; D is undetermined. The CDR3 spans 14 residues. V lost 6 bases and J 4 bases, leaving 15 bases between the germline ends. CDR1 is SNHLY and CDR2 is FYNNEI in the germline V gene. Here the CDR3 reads CASSEPGKITEAFF. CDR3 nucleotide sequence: TGTGCCAGCAGCGAACCGGGCAAGATCACTGAAGCTTTCTTT.

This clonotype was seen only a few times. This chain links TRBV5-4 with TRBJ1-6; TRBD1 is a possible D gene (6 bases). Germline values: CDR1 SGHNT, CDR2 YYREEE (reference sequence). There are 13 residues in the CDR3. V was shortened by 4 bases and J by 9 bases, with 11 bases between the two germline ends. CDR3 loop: CASSQTGLSPLHF. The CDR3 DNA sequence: TGTGCCAGCAGCCAAACAGGGCTTTCACCCCTCCACTTT.

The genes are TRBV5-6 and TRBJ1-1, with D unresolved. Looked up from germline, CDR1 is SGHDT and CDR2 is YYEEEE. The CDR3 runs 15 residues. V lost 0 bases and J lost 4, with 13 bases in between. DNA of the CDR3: TGTGCCAGCAGCTTGGGAGCTTCGTCGGGCACTGAAGCTTTCTTT. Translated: CASSLGASSGTEAFF.

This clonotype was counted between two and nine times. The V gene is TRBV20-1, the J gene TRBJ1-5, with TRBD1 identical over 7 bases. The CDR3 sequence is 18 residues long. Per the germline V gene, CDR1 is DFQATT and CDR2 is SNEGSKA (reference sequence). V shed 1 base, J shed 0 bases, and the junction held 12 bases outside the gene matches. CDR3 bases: TGCAGTGCTAGAGCCAAGACAGGGCCAAACTATAGCAATCAGCCCCAGCATTTT. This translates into CSARAKTGPNYSNQPQHF.

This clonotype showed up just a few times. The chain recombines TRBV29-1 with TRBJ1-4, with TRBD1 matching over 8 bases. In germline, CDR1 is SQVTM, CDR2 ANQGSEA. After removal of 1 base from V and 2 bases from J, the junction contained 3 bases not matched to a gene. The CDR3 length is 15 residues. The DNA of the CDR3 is TGCAGCGTTGAAGTTACAGGGGGGACTAATGAAAAACTGTTTTTT. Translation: CSVEVTGGTNEKLFF. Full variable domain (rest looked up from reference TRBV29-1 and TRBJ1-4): SAVISQKPSRDICQRGTSLTIQCQVDSQVTMMFWYRQQPGQSLTLIATANQGSEATYESGFVIDKFPISRPNLTFSTLTVSNMSPEDSSIYLCSVEVTGGTNEKLFFGSGTQLSVL.

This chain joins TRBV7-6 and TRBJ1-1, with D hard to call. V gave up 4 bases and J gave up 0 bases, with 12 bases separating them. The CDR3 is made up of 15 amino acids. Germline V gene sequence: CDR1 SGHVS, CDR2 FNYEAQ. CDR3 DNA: TGTGCCAGCAGCTCCTTCGCAGCTATGAACACTGAAGCTTTCTTT. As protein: CASSSFAAMNTEAFF.

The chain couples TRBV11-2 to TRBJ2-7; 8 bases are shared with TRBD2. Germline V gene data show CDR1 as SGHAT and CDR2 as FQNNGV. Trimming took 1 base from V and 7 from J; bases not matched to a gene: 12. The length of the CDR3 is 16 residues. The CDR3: CASSLVIGLASEEQYF. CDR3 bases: TGTGCCAGCAGCTTAGTTATAGGACTAGCATCAGAAGAGCAGTACTTC. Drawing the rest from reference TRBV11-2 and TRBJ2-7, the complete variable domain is EAGVAQSPRYKIIEKRQSVAFWCNPISGHATLYWYQQILGQGPKLLIQFQNNGVVDDSQLPKDRFSAERLKGVDSTLKIQPAKLEDSAVYLCASSLVIGLASEEQYFGPGTRLTVT.

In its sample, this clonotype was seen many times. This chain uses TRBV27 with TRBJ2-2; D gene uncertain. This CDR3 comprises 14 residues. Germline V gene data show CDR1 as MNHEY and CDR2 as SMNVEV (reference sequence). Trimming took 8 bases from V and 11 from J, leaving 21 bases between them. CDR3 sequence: CASGVHRWETELFF. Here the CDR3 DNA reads TGTGCCAGCGGAGTACACCGATGGGAAACCGAGCTGTTTTTT.